The next 27 T cell receptor beta chains were all read from a single sample in a study of spatial heterogeneity in lung cancer (dated by TCRdb to between 2018 and 2021). Libraries came from 5' RACE. Sequencing instrument: NextSeq 500. TCRdb applied fastp at Q25 and MiXCR to the public reads, then kept only in-frame beta chains. Records with the same CDR3 protein are collapsed into one entry carrying the most frequent genes and DNA. For this sample there are more than 80,000 distinct CDR3 sequences; about an eighth appear just once. The ten largest clones add up to 35% to 45% of the sample. What this sample's time point label stands for: sample taken at primary tumor resection. Without any cell sorting, TCR sequencing was performed on whole RNA extracted either from tumor and nontumor lung tissue or from cryopreserved PBMC samples. The material was PBMCs, obtained at surgery. The receptors stem from a male donor with early-stage non-small cell lung cancer.

V and J are TRBV7-9 and TRBJ2-5, with D possibly TRBD2 on 6 matching bases. The V gene's germline CDR1 is SEHNR and CDR2 FQNEAQ (reference sequence). The CDR3 has 12 amino acids. V shed 10 bases and J shed 4 bases, with 13 bases lying between them. The CDR3 region has the DNA TGTGCCACCAAAGAGGAGGGAGAGACCCAGTACTTC. It specifies CATKEEGETQYF. The variable domain in full, with the rest retrieved from reference TRBV7-9 and TRBJ2-5, is DTGVSQNPRHKITKRGQNVTFRCDPISEHNRLYWYRQTLGQGPEFLTYFQNEAQLEKSRLLSDRFSAERPKGSFSTLEIQRTEQGDSAMYLCATKEEGETQYFGPGTRLLVL.

This clonotype was detected only a few times. The chain recombines TRBV12-5 with TRBJ2-3, with TRBD2 as a possible D gene (6 bases). The CDR3 spans 15 residues. V was pared by 3 bases and J by 1 base, with 11 bases between. CDR1 and CDR2 (germline): LGHNT, FRNRAP. CDR3 sequence (DNA): TGTGCTAGTGGTTTAAAGCGGGCTGGCACAGATACGCAGTATTTT. Protein: CASGLKRAGTDTQYF.

This chain joins TRBV24-1 and TRBJ2-5, with D perhaps matching TRBD1 (6 bases). Trimming removed 9 bases at V and 5 bases at J, with 12 bases between. The CDR3 spans 12 residues. Germline loops: CDR1 KGHDR, CDR2 SFDVKD. CDR3 in amino acids: CATSGQHETQYF. In DNA, the CDR3 is TGTGCCACCTCGGGACAACACGAGACCCAGTACTTC.

The chain couples TRBV2 to TRBJ2-7; D perhaps matches TRBD1 (6 bases). CDR3 length: 15 amino acids. Trimming left V 4 bases short and J 6 bases short, with 19 bases between. The germline V gene encodes CDR1 SNHLY and CDR2 FYNNEI. CDR3 sequence (DNA): TGTGCCAGCAGTGCCCTGACAGGTCGGTATGCCGAGCAGTACTTC. It is translated as CASSALTGRYAEQYF.

This chain connects TRBV28 to TRBJ1-2; a weak D match, TRBD1 (6 bases). This CDR3 contains 14 residues. Germline CDR1 MDHEN, CDR2 SYDVKM. Trimming removed 6 bases at V and 2 bases at J, with 13 bases between. CDR3 loop: CASRRDIGNYGYTF. In DNA, the CDR3 is TGTGCCAGCAGGCGGGACATTGGGAACTATGGCTACACCTTC.

The V and J genes are TRBV20-1 and TRBJ2-2; 14 nucleotides agree with TRBD2. V was pared by 3 bases and J by 8 bases, with 5 bases of the junction left unmatched. This CDR3 is 15 amino acids long. The germline V gene has CDR1 DFQATT and CDR2 SNEGSKA (reference sequence). In DNA, the CDR3 is TGCAGTGCTAGTTTAGGACTAGCGGGAGGTGGGGAGCTGTTTTTT. Protein sequence: CSASLGLAGGGELFF.

This clonotype was detected ten times or more. CDR3 residues: CSVAEDGRQKTYEQYF. CDR3 bases: TGCAGCGTTGCGGAGGACGGACGACAGAAAACCTACGAGCAGTACTTC. This chain uses TRBV29-1 with TRBJ2-7; D may correspond to TRBD1 or TRBD2 (5 bases each). CDR1 and CDR2 from the germline V gene are SQVTM and ANQGSEA. The CDR3 length is 16 residues. The V end lost 4 bases, the J end lost 2 bases, and 21 bases lay between the germline ends.

This clonotype was seen ten or more times. The chain employs TRBV9 and TRBJ2-1, with 12 bases lining up with TRBD2. CDR1 is SGDLS, CDR2 YYNGEE, per germline. The V gene end was trimmed by 4 bases and the J gene end by 1 base; junction bases not matched to a gene: 9. The CDR3 is 18 amino acids. CDR3 loop: CASSQLLGLAGSYNEQFF. In nucleotides, the CDR3 is TGTGCCAGCAGCCAACTCTTAGGACTAGCGGGGTCCTACAATGAGCAGTTCTTC.

The V and J genes are TRBV19 and TRBJ2-1; perhaps TRBD2 as D (6 bases). Germline assignment: CDR1 LNHDA and CDR2 SQIVND (reference sequence). V lost 6 bases and J lost 10, with 13 bases in between. This CDR3 has 12 amino acids. The CDR3 nucleotides are TGTGCCAGTAGCCAACCGGGGGAGGAGCAGTTCTTC. Its translation is CASSQPGEEQFF.

A word on this clonotype: Relative to the germline gene, one junction end is altered; a read error may explain this. The CDR3 region has the DNA TGTGCCAGCAGTACCGCTCGGGCGGCCTACGAGCGGTACTTC. Its protein is CASSTARAAYERYF. The chain joins TRBV6-1 to TRBJ2-7; D gene uncertain. The germline V gene encodes CDR1 MNHNS and CDR2 SASEGT. The CDR3 covers 14 residues.

The chain uses TRBV12-3 or TRBV12-4 and TRBJ1-3, with 10 bases that match TRBD1. V shed 5 bases and J 6 bases; nucleotides not matched to a gene: 7. The CDR3 runs 15 residues. The CDR3 nucleotides read TGTGCCAGCAGTCACGGGACAGGGGAGGAAAACACCATATATTTT. Its protein is CASSHGTGEENTIYF.

At least ten counts were recorded for this clonotype. The gene calls are TRBV6-2 or TRBV6-3 and TRBJ2-6; 9 positions agree with TRBD1. Losses at the gene ends were 7 bases for V and 0 bases for J; bases not matched to a gene: 25. Looked up from germline, CDR1 is MNHEY and CDR2 is SVGEGT. The CDR3 loop spans 23 amino acids. The CDR3 coding sequence is TGTGCCAGCACCCGGGTCCTTACAGGGGGCGTATTGAAGAGGGCCTCTGGGGCCAACGTCCTGACTTTC. This translates into CASTRVLTGGVLKRASGANVLTF.

V is TRBV29-1 and J is TRBJ2-2, with 9 nucleotides matching TRBD1. The V segment lost 0 bases and the J segment 4 bases; nucleotides outside the gene matches: 6. Germline V CDR1 and CDR2: SQVTM, ANQGSEA. CDR3 length: 16 amino acids. The CDR3 is CSVEDPGQGGTGELFF. The CDR3 DNA follows: TGCAGCGTTGAAGATCCGGGACAGGGTGGCACCGGGGAGCTGTTTTTT.

In this sample, this clonotype turned up a few times. This chain uses TRBV5-6 with TRBJ2-1; D is possibly TRBD1 or TRBD2 (5 bases each). Germline CDR1 is SGHDT and CDR2 is YYEEEE. V was cut by 7 bases and J by 3 bases, with 20 bases left in between. This CDR3 region has 16 residues. The CDR3: CASDTHWGRDYNEQFF. The CDR3 nucleotides are TGTGCCAGCGATACCCATTGGGGACGCGACTACAATGAGCAGTTCTTC. The whole variable domain, remainder taken from reference TRBV5-6 and TRBJ2-1, is DAGVTQSPTHLIKTRGQQVTLRCSPKSGHDTVSWYQQALGQGPQFIFQYYEEEERQRGNFPDRFSGHQFPNYSSELNVNALLLGDSALYLCASDTHWGRDYNEQFFGPGTRLTVL.

This clonotype showed up just a few times. The chain carries TRBV7-2 and TRBJ2-3; TRBD2 agrees at 8 bases. V lost 6 bases to trimming and J lost 4 bases; unmatched junction nucleotides: 9. CDR1 is SGHTA and CDR2 is FQGNSA in the germline V gene. This CDR3 has 15 residues. CDR3 DNA: TGTGCCAGCAGTCTAAGCGGGAGATACGCAGATACGCAGTATTTT. Translation: CASSLSGRYADTQYF.

This clonotype was detected many times. This chain uses TRBV9 with TRBJ2-5, with a tentative D call TRBD1 (5 bases). V gave up 4 bases and J gave up 2 bases, with 12 bases separating them. The CDR3 extends over 14 amino acids. Per the germline V gene, CDR1 is SGDLS and CDR2 is YYNGEE. CDR3 sequence (DNA): TGTGCCAGCAGCCCACAGGTGACGCAAGAGACCCAGTACTTC. Amino acids: CASSPQVTQETQYF.

The chain employs TRBV7-6 and TRBJ2-1, with unresolved D. Germline V lookup: CDR1 SGHVS, CDR2 FNYEAQ. V was cut by 5 bases and J by 3 bases, with 8 bases left in between. This CDR3 is built from 13 residues. CDR3 nucleotide sequence: TGTGCCAGCAGCACCTCAGGCTACAATGAGCAGTTCTTC. This codes for CASSTSGYNEQFF.

This clonotype was seen more than once but under ten times. The chain is built from TRBV7-9 and TRBJ2-7; TRBD1 matches at 7 bases. The CDR3 contains 14 residues. Germline CDR1 and CDR2: SEHNR and FQNEAQ (reference sequence). The V gene end was trimmed by 5 bases and the J gene end by 3 bases; junction bases not matched to a gene: 7. For the CDR3, the DNA is TGTGCCAGCAGCCCCTTGGACAGGTTCTACGAGCAGTACTTC. It specifies CASSPLDRFYEQYF.

This clonotype was seen ten or more times. The chain recombines TRBV2 with TRBJ2-5, with D perhaps matching TRBD1 or TRBD2 (5 bases each). Germline V lookup: CDR1 SNHLY, CDR2 FYNNEI. Trimming removed 4 bases at V and 5 bases at J, with 11 bases between. CDR3 length: 13 residues. The CDR3 region has the DNA TGTGCCAGCAGTGTCCTCAGGGAGGAGACCCAGTACTTC. Protein product: CASSVLREETQYF.

There are many counts of this clonotype. The genes are TRBV7-2 and TRBJ2-3; D might be TRBD2 (6 bases). In germline, CDR1 is SGHTA, CDR2 FQGNSA. The CDR3 covers 14 residues. Trimming took 3 bases from V and 2 from J, leaving 9 bases between them. The CDR3 loop reads CASSFGGATDTQYF. CDR3 DNA: TGTGCCAGCAGCTTCGGCGGGGCCACAGATACGCAGTATTTT.

The V call is TRBV5-1, the J call TRBJ2-5; TRBD1 is a possible D gene (6 bases). The germline V gene has CDR1 SGHRS and CDR2 YFSETQ. The length of the CDR3 is 19 residues. V lost 5 bases, J lost 1 base, and 27 bases lay in between. Here the CDR3 DNA reads TGCGCCAGCAGGGTGACAGGAGGTCGGGCCTACACCCGCCAAGAGACCCAGTACTTC. Its translation is CASRVTGGRAYTRQETQYF. The entire variable domain, with the rest obtained from reference TRBV5-1 and TRBJ2-5, is as follows: KAGVTQTPRYLIKTRGQQVTLSCSPISGHRSVSWYQQTPGQGLQFLFEYFSETQRNKGNFPGRFSGRQFSNSRSEMNVSTLELGDSALYLCASRVTGGRAYTRQETQYFGPGTRLLVL.

This clonotype has at least ten counts. The chain combines TRBV10-3 with TRBJ2-3; TRBD1 is a possible D gene (5 bases). Germline V CDR1 and CDR2: ENHRY, SYGVKD. The germline V and J ends were trimmed by 2 bases and 1 base, with 13 bases remaining between them. CDR3 length: 16 residues. The CDR3 bases are TGTGCCATCAGTGAGAGGGGTCACAAGCGCACAGATACGCAGTATTTT. Residues: CAISERGHKRTDTQYF.

This clonotype was seen more than once but under ten times. The J gene is TRBJ1-1, the V gene TRBV6-5; D is unclear. The length of the CDR3 is 16 residues. Per the germline V gene, CDR1 is MNHEY and CDR2 is SVGAGI. The V end was cut by 0 bases, the J end by 0 bases, with 11 bases between. CDR3 DNA sequence: TGTGCCAGCAGTTACTCGAGTACTTCGGTGAACACTGAAGCTTTCTTT. It encodes CASSYSSTSVNTEAFF.

This clonotype came up many times. The J gene is TRBJ2-3, the V gene TRBV7-2; 8 bases line up with TRBD2. The CDR3 sequence is 15 residues long. Looked up from germline, CDR1 is SGHTA and CDR2 is FQGNSA. V was pared by 3 bases and J by 2 bases, with 4 bases of the junction left unmatched. CDR3 coding DNA: TGTGCCAGCAGCTTTACTAGCGGAAACACAGATACGCAGTATTTT. Translation gives CASSFTSGNTDTQYF.

This chain connects TRBV20-1 to TRBJ1-5; tentative D call: TRBD1 (6 bases). The CDR3 length is 15 residues. Germline loops: CDR1 DFQATT, CDR2 SNEGSKA (reference sequence). V lost 3 bases, J lost 1 base, and 13 bases lay in between. This chain's CDR3 is CSARDNRASNQPQHF. The CDR3 DNA reads as TGCAGTGCTAGGGATAACAGGGCAAGCAATCAGCCCCAGCATTTT.

The chain carries TRBV5-1 and TRBJ2-3; 9 bases fit TRBD1. The CDR3 length is 19 residues. J lost 0 bases, V lost 3 bases, and 14 bases had no gene match. Germline loops: CDR1 SGHRS, CDR2 YFSETQ. The CDR3 reads CASSSSPKTGTGSTDTQYF. CDR3 DNA sequence: TGCGCCAGCAGCTCAAGCCCGAAAACCGGGACAGGGAGCACAGATACGCAGTATTTT.

The rearrangement joins TRBV20-1 to TRBJ2-1, with D possibly being TRBD1 (5 bases). Germline loops: CDR1 DFQATT, CDR2 SNEGSKA (reference sequence). The CDR3 has 16 amino acids. The germline V and J ends were trimmed by 0 bases and 3 bases, with 15 bases remaining between them. The CDR3 nucleotides read TGCAGTGCTAGAGATGGAAAACCAAGGGGCTACAATGAGCAGTTCTTC. Translated, it gives CSARDGKPRGYNEQFF.